A selection of T cell receptor beta chains follows, all from one sample in a study of human thymus T cells. Method: immunoSEQ multiplex PCR; TCRdb's copy keeps in-frame clones and lacks some. The sample includes 55,000 to 85,000 clones, roughly 94% of them seen just once. Sequenced: thymus tissue. These receptors were collected from a girl in the first two years of life with a congenital heart defect but otherwise immunologically healthy. Both conserved end residues are part of each CDR3. A D gene is named only where the DNA matches it firmly. Some rows mark clone size as missing; the rest say once, few, many or name a class of expanded clone.

TRBJ1-2 | . | TRBV29-1 | . | TGCAGCGTTGGAGAAGGGACTAGTAACTATGGCTACACCTTC | CSVGEGTSNYGYTF
TRBJ2-1 | . | TRBV10-3 | TRBD1 | TGTGCCATCAGTGGGTCACAGGGGGTCCATGAGCAGTTCTTC | CAISGSQGVHEQFF
TRBJ2-1 | . | TRBV19 | . | TGTGCCAGTAGTATTAAGTGGGGAAAGGTCCTCCGGGACCCCTCCGCGGGCAATGAGCAGTTCTTC | CASSIKWGKVLRDPSAGNEQFF
TRBJ2-3 | . | TRBV27 | . | TGTGCCAGCAGTTTAAGATCGTCAGATACGCAGTATTTT | CASSLRSSDTQYF
TRBJ2-7 | . | TRBV27 | . | TGTGCCAGCAGTTTAAGGGGACAAGCCATTGATAGGGGGGAGCAGTACTTC | CASSLRGQAIDRGEQYF
TRBJ2-1 | . | TRBV27 | TRBD1 | TGTGCCAGCAGTTTATTTCGTCTTGGGACAGGGGTTGTAGATGAGCAGTTCTTC | CASSLFRLGTGVVDEQFF
TRBJ1-1 | . | TRBV30 | . | TGTGCCTGGAGCGGGACAGAAGCTTTCTTT | CAWSGTEAFF
TRBJ2-1 | once | TRBV4-1 | TRBD2 | TGCGCCAGCAGCCAGTCCAGGGGAGCGGGGGGGAATCGCACCTACAATGAGCAGTTCTTC | CASSQSRGAGGNRTYNEQFF
TRBJ1-4 | . | TRBV5-1 | . | TGCGCCAGCAGCCTTCGCAGACAGAACGGGAGTGAAAAACTGTTTTTT | CASSLRRQNGSEKLFF
TRBJ2-4 | . | TRBV7-9 | TRBD1 | TGTGCCAGCAGTCCAGGGGGACCCAAAAACATTCAGTACTTC | CASSPGGPKNIQYF
TRBJ2-5 | few | TRBV7-6 | . | TGTGCCAGCAGCCACGGAGGGGAGACCCAGTACTTC | CASSHGGETQYF
TRBJ1-2 | . | TRBV5-1 | . | TGCGCCAGCAGCCCCGGGACGTACTCTTATGGCTACACCTTC | CASSPGTYSYGYTF
TRBJ2-6 | . | TRBV19 | . | TGTGCCAGTAGTACCCCGGGACCCCGTAGCTCTGGGGCCAACGTCCTGACTTTC | CASSTPGPRSSGANVLTF
TRBJ2-3 | . | TRBV9 | . | TGTGCCAGCAGCGTAGTGGGACTCTACACAGATACGCAGTATTTT | CASSVVGLYTDTQYF
TRBJ2-5 | . | TRBV30 | . | TGTGCCTGGAGGGAGCGTGGAGAGACCCAGTACTTC | CAWRERGETQYF
TRBJ2-7 | . | TRBV28 | . | TGTGCCAGCAGCCTAAGGTCCCTTTCTGGGGAAAACGAGCAGTACTTC | CASSLRSLSGENEQYF
TRBJ2-1 | . | TRBV5-1 | TRBD2 | TGCGCCAGCAGCGGTAAGCGGGAGATCCACAATGAGCAGTTCTTC | CASSGKREIHNEQFF
TRBJ1-1 | . | TRBV14 | . | TGTGCCAGCAGCCACCCGACACCTACGAACACTGAAGCTTTCTTT | CASSHPTPTNTEAFF
TRBJ1-5 | . | TRBV5-6 | TRBD1 | TGTGCCAGCAGCTTGGGGACAGGCGGGGGGTATAGCAATCAGCCCCAGCATTTT | CASSLGTGGGYSNQPQHF
TRBJ2-7 | . | TRBV11-2 | TRBD2 | TGTGCCAGCTCCAGACTAGCGGGAGAACAGTACTTC | CASSRLAGEQYF
TRBJ2-2 | . | TRBV7-2 | TRBD1 | TGTGCCAGCAGCAACCGGGACAGGCTCAACACCGGGGAGCTGTTTTTT | CASSNRDRLNTGELFF
TRBJ2-7 | . | TRBV5-1 | . | TGCGCCAGCAGCTGGAGAATGGCCTACGAGCAGTACTTC | CASSWRMAYEQYF
TRBJ1-4 | . | TRBV4-1 | TRBD1 | TGCGCCAGCAGCTTTTGGGTGACGGGACAGGGAACCGATGAAAAACTGTTTTTT | CASSFWVTGQGTDEKLFF
TRBJ1-5 | . | TRBV5-6 | . | TGTGCCAGCAGCTTGGCCCGGGATAAGGTGCGTCAGCCCCAGCATTTT | CASSLARDKVRQPQHF
TRBJ2-1 | . | TRBV19 | . | TGTGCCAGTAGTAAGCTAGGAAGGGAAGTCGATGAGCAGTTCTTC | CASSKLGREVDEQFF
TRBJ1-1 | . | TRBV28 | . | TGTGCCAGCAGCATGAACACTGAAGCTTTCTTT | CASSMNTEAFF
TRBJ1-1 | . | TRBV12-5 | . | TGTGCTAGTGGTCCCCCTCAGGGGAGAGACACTGAAGCTTTCTTT | CASGPPQGRDTEAFF
TRBJ2-7 | . | TRBV27 | . | TGTGCCAGCGGGTTAATCGAGGGGGGATTCCCCTACGAGCAGTACTTC | CASGLIEGGFPYEQYF
TRBJ1-2 | once | TRBV11-1 | TRBD1 | TGTGCCAGCAGCATCGACAGGAGGACAGGGTTGGCTGGCTACACCTTC | CASSIDRRTGLAGYTF
TRBJ2-1 | . | TRBV11-3 | TRBD1 | TGTGCCAGCAGCCCGGAGACAGGGGAGAAACAGTTCTTC | CASSPETGEKQFF
TRBJ1-2 | . | TRBV19 | TRBD1 | TGTGCCAGTAGTATAGATGGGACCGGGACAGACTATGGCTACACCTTC | CASSIDGTGTDYGYTF
TRBJ2-3 | . | TRBV14 | TRBD1 | TGTGCCAGCAGCCAACTGGGACAGGGGGCATCAGATACGCAGTATTTT | CASSQLGQGASDTQYF